This paragraph reports one T cell receptor beta chain. Authors' analysis steps: Quantification of nucleated cells was approximated via reference gene primer amplification. Profiled with immunoSEQ multiplex PCR; TCRdb holds only in-frame clones, not every one. The DNA was the basis for D and trimming; V, J and clone size are from that table. The repertoire holds 250,000 to 400,000 clones, roughly 88% seen once, with 1.5% to 2% in the top ten. The CDR3 consists of 15 residues. V shed 6 bases, J shed 2 bases, and the junction held 7 bases outside the gene matches. Germline V gene lookup returns CDR1 MNHEY and CDR2 SVGAGI. The sample belongs to a study of blood T cell repertoires in COVID-19. Looking at the study overall: Both acute and convalescent COVID-19 samples were obtained from the United States, Italy and Spain. Nucleic acid was either cDNA or gDNA, and it came from T cells, B-cell-depleted T cells, or PBMCs.

Seattle's cohort entered during active infection and was followed longitudinally. The chain carries TRBV6-5 and TRBJ2-1; 7 bases align to TRBD2. The sequenced sample consisted of peripheral blood. The source is a woman aged 25 to 39 with COVID-19, enrolled during active disease. The CDR3 is CASRQTRGAYNEQFF. The DNA for the CDR3 is TGTGCCAGCAGGCAGACTCGGGGGGCCTACAATGAGCAGTTCTTC.